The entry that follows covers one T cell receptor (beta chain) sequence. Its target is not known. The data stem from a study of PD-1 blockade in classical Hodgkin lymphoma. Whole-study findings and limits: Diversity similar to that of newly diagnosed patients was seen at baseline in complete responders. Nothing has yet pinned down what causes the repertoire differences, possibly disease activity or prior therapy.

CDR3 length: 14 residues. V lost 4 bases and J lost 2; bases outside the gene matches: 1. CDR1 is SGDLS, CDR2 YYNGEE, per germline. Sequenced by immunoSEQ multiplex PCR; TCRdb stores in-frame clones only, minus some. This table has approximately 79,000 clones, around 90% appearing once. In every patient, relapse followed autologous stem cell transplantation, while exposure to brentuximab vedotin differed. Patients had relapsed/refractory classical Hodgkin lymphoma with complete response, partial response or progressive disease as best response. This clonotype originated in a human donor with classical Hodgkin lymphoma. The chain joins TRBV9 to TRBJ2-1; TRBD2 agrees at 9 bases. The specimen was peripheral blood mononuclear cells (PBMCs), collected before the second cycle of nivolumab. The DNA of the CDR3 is TGTGCCAGCAGCTTAGCGGGAGCCTACAATGAGCAGTTCTTC. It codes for CASSLAGAYNEQFF.